Given below is one T cell receptor (beta chain) in context. These data originate in a study of blood T cell repertoires in COVID-19. TCRdb's copy holds only in-frame clones and misses some; the assay was immunoSEQ multiplex PCR. The sample lists 90,000 to 150,000 clones, 85% seen once, with 9.5% to 13% in the top ten. V shed 9 bases, J shed 6 bases, and the junction held 9 bases outside the gene matches. This CDR3 is 13 amino acids long. Germline CDR1 is LNHDA and CDR2 is SQIVND (reference sequence). The TCR was taken from an older man with acute or convalescent COVID-19. The sample taken for sequencing was peripheral blood. V usage is TRBV19 and J usage is TRBJ1-2; 8 bases are a match to TRBD1. DNA of the CDR3: TGTGCCAGCAGGGGGCGCGGGTTCCATGGCTACACCTTC. Protein product: CASRGRGFHGYTF.